This TCR beta chain was profiled in a study of T cells in Graves' hyperthyroidism and ophthalmopathy. Findings and limits, study-wide: The blood repertoire included most of the expanded thyroid clonotypes above 0.001.

The CDR3 is made up of 15 amino acids. CDR1 is SGHRS and CDR2 is YFSETQ in the germline V gene. The germline V and J ends were trimmed by 2 bases and 0 bases, with 10 bases remaining between them. From RNA transcripts, TCR beta CDR3 regions were amplified. The HTBI primer set drove a first-round RT-PCR of the TCR CDR3. TCRdb reanalysed the multiplex PCR reads using MiXCR and keeps one entry per CDR3 protein. The sample has hundreds of thousands of distinct CDR3 sequences; less than 25% are singletons. At least ten counts were recorded for this clonotype. Its cognate antigen is unknown. Sequencing used blood. This TCR was sampled from a man aged 30-40 years with Graves' ophthalmopathy. The J gene is TRBJ2-3, the V gene TRBV5-1; D is perhaps TRBD1 (6 bases). The CDR3 loop reads CASSFGGTSTDTQYF. The DNA for the CDR3 is TGCGCCAGCAGCTTTGGTGGGACAAGCACAGATACGCAGTATTTT.